The 7 T cell receptor beta chains in this list originate from one sample, sequenced in a study of early T cells in non-severe SARS-CoV-2 infection. TCRdb ran MiXCR on the 5' RACE reads and lists one entry per CDR3 protein. The sample carries tens of thousands of distinct CDR3 sequences, about 10% recorded once. Sequencing was performed on whole blood. The origin of the receptors is an adult who was a healthcare worker with PCR-confirmed SARS-CoV-2 infection or an uninfected control (not recorded which).

The rearrangement uses TRBV4-1 and TRBJ2-1; D gene ambiguous. CDR3 size: 18 residues. V was cut by 4 bases and J by 0 bases, with 19 bases left in between. Germline CDR1 reads MGHRA; CDR2 reads YSYEKL. CDR3 residues: CASSLDLYDTSSYNEQFF. CDR3 DNA: TGCGCCAGCAGCCTCGACCTTTATGACACGAGCTCCTACAATGAGCAGTTCTTC.

This clonotype was observed at least ten times. The rearrangement uses TRBV7-6 and TRBJ2-7; D not resolved. This CDR3 has 13 amino acids. Germline loops: CDR1 SGHVS, CDR2 FNYEAQ. V shed 1 base and J shed 4 bases, with 8 bases lying between them. DNA of the CDR3: TGTGCCAGCAGCTTAGAGTCAGCTTACGAGCAGTACTTC. It encodes CASSLESAYEQYF. Full variable domain (missing parts from reference TRBV7-6 and TRBJ2-7): GAGVSQSPRYKVTKRGQDVALRCDPISGHVSLYWYRQALGQGPEFLTYFNYEAQQDKSGLPNDRFSAERPEGSISTLTIQRTEQRDSAMYRCASSLESAYEQYFGPGTRLTVT.

The table lists this clonotype with many counts. The chain carries TRBV20-1 and TRBJ2-7; 10 bases are shared with TRBD2. There are 16 residues in the CDR3. With 1 base clipped from V and 3 bases from J, the junction kept 9 bases outside the gene matches. CDR1 is DFQATT, CDR2 SNEGSKA, per germline (reference sequence). CDR3 bases: TGCAGTGCTAGAGGCGGGCGTAGCGGGGGGTACTACGAGCAGTACTTC. It codes for CSARGGRSGGYYEQYF.

This clonotype was counted ten times or more. This chain links TRBV18 with TRBJ1-1; D is unresolved. V was shortened by 2 bases and J by 4 bases, with 11 bases between the two germline ends. The germline V gene encodes CDR1 KGHSH and CDR2 LQKENI. The CDR3 loop spans 14 amino acids. The chain's CDR3 is CASSPNSTPTEAFF. DNA for the CDR3: TGTGCCAGCTCACCAAACTCAACCCCCACTGAAGCTTTCTTT. The entire variable domain, with the rest obtained from reference TRBV18 and TRBJ1-1, is as follows: NAGVMQNPRHLVRRRGQEARLRCSPMKGHSHVYWYRQLPEEGLKFMVYLQKENIIDESGMPKERFSAEFPKEGPSILRIQQVVRGDSAAYFCASSPNSTPTEAFFGQGTRLTVV.

This clonotype was seen a handful of times. V usage is TRBV29-1 and J usage is TRBJ2-7, with D perhaps TRBD2 (6 bases). CDR1 is SQVTM and CDR2 is ANQGSEA in the germline V gene. The CDR3 contains 12 residues. V lost 3 bases, J lost 3 bases, and 9 bases lay in between. CDR3 region: CSVDGGSYEQYF. The CDR3 DNA is TGCAGCGTTGATGGGGGGAGCTACGAGCAGTACTTC.

V usage is TRBV5-1 and J usage is TRBJ1-6; tentatively, D is TRBD1 (5 bases). Germline V gene sequence: CDR1 SGHRS, CDR2 YFSETQ. The V end was cut by 0 bases, the J end by 7 bases, with 14 bases between. CDR3 length: 16 amino acids. CDR3 nucleotides: TGCGCCAGCAGCTTGGGCACTCAGCGGGGCAATTCACCCCTCCACTTT. Protein: CASSLGTQRGNSPLHF.

This chain joins TRBV3-1 and TRBJ2-1; 7 bases fit TRBD2. This CDR3 region has 13 residues. Trimming cost V 3 bases and J 12 bases; bases outside gene matches: 8. Germline V CDR1 and CDR2: LGHDT, YNNKEL (reference sequence). The CDR3 spells CASSQPSGVWQFF. The CDR3 DNA is TGTGCCAGCAGCCAGCCTAGCGGAGTCTGGCAGTTCTTC.